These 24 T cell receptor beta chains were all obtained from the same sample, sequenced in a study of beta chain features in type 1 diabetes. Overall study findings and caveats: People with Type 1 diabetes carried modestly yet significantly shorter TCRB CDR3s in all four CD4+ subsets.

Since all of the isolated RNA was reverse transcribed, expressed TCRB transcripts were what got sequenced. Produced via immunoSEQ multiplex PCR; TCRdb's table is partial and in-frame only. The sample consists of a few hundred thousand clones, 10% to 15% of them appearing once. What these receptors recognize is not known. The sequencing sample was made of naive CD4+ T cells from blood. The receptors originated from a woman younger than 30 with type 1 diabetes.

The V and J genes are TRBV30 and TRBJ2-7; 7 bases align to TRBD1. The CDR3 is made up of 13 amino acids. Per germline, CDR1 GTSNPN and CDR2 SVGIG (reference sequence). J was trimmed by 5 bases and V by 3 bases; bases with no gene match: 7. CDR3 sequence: CAWSSTGVHEQYF. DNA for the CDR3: TGTGCCTGGAGCTCCACAGGGGTCCACGAGCAGTACTTC.

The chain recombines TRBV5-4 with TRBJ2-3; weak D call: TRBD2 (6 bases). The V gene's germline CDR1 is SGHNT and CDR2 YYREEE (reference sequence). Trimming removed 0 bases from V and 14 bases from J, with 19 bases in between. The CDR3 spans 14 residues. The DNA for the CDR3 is TGTGCCAGCAGCTTGGAGGCTGGGACTTCCCTCGGGTATTTT. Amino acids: CASSLEAGTSLGYF.

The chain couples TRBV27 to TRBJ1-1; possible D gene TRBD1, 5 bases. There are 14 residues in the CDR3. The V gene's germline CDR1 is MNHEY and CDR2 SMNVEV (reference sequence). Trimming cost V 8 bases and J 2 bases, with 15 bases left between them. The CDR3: CASRRPGLNTEAFF. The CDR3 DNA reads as TGTGCCAGCCGACGACCGGGACTTAACACTGAAGCTTTCTTT.

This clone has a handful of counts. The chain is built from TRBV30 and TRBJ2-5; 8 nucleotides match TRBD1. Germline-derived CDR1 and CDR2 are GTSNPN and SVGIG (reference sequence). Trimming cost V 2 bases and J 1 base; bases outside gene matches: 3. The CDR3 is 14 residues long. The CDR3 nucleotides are TGTGCCTGGAGTTCGGGACAGGTCCAAGAGACCCAGTACTTC. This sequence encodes CAWSSGQVQETQYF.

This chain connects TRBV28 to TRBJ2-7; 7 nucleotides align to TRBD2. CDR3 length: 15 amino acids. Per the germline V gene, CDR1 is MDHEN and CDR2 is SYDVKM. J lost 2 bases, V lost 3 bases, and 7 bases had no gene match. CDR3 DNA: TGTGCCAGCAGTTTCTCCGGGACTAAGACCTACGAGCAGTACTTC. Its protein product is CASSFSGTKTYEQYF.

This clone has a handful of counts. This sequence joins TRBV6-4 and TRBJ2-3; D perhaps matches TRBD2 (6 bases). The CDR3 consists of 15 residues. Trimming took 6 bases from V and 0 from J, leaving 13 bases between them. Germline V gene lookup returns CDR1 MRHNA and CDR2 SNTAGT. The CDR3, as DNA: TGTGCCAGCAGGCGGGACGGGAGAAGCACAGATACGCAGTATTTT. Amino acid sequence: CASRRDGRSTDTQYF.

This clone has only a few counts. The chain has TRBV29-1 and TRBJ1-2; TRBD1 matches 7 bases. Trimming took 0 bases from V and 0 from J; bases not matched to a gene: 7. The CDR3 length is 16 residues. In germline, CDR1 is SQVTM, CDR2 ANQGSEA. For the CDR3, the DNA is TGCAGCGTTGAAGACCCACAGGGGATCCCTAACTATGGCTACACCTTC. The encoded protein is CSVEDPQGIPNYGYTF.

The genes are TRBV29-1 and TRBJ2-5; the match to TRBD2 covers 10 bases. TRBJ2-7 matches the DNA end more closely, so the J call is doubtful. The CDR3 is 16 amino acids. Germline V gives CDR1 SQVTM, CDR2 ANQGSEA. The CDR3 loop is CSVGGTASGSSYEQYF. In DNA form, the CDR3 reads TGCAGCGTTGGAGGAACGGCTAGCGGGAGTTCCTACGAGCAGTACTTC.

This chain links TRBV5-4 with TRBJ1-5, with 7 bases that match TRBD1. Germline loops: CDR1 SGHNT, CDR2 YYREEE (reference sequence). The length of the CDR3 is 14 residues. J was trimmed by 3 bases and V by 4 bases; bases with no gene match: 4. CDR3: CASSADRNNQPQHF. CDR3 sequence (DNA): TGTGCCAGCAGCGCGGACAGGAACAATCAGCCCCAGCATTTT.

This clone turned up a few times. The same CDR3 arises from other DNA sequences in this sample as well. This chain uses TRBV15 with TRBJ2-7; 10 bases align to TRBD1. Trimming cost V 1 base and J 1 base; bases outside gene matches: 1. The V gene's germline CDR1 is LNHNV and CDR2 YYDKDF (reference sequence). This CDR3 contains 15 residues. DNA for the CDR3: TGTGCCACCAGCAGAGGGGGACAGGGGTCCTACGAGCAGTACTTC. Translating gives CATSRGGQGSYEQYF. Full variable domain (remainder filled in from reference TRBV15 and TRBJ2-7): DAMVIQNPRYQVTQFGKPVTLSCSQTLNHNVMYWYQQKSSQAPKLLFHYYDKDFNNEADTPDNFQSRRPNTSFCFLDIRSPGLGDTAMYLCATSRGGQGSYEQYFGPGTRLTVT.

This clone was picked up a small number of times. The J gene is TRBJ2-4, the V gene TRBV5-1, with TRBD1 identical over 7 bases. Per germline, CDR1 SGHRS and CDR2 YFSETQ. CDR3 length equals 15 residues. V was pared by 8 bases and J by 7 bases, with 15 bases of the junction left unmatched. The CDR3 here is CASSTGEFLVNIQYF. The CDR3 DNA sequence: TGCGCCAGTTCTACAGGGGAATTTTTGGTGAACATTCAGTACTTC.

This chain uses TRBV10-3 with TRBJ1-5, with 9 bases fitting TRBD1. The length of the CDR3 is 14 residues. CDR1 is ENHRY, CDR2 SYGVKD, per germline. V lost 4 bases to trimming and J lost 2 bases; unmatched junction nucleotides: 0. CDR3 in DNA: TGTGCCATCAGTGGACAGGGGGGCAATCAGCCCCAGCATTTT. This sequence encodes CAISGQGGNQPQHF.

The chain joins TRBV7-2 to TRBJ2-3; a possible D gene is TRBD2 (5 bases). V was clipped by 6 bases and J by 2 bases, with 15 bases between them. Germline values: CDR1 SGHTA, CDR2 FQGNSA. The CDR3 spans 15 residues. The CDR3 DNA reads TGTGCCAGCAGTAGAGACCGGACTTCCACAGATACGCAGTATTTT. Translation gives CASSRDRTSTDTQYF.

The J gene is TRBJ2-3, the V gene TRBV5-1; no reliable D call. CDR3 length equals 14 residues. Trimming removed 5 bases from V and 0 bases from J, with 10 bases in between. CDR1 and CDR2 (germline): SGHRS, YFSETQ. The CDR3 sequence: CASRGRLSTDTQYF. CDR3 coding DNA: TGCGCCAGCAGAGGTAGACTTAGCACAGATACGCAGTATTTT.

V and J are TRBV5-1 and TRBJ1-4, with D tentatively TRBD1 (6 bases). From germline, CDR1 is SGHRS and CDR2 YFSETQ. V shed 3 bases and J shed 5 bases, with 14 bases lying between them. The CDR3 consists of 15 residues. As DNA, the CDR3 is TGCGCCAGCAGCTCCTGGGCTGACAGGAATGAAAAACTGTTTTTT. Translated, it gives CASSSWADRNEKLFF.

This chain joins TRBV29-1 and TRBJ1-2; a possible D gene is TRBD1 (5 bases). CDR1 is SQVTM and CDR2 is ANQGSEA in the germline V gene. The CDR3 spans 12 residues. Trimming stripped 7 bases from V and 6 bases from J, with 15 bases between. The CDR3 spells CSANRGGNGYTF. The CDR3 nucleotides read TGCAGCGCAAACCGGGGGGGGAATGGCTACACCTTC.

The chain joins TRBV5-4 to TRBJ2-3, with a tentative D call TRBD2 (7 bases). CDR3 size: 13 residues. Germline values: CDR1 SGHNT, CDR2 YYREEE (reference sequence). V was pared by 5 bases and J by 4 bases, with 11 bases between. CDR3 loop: CASRGGGADTQYF. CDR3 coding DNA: TGTGCCAGCAGGGGAGGGGGGGCAGATACGCAGTATTTT.

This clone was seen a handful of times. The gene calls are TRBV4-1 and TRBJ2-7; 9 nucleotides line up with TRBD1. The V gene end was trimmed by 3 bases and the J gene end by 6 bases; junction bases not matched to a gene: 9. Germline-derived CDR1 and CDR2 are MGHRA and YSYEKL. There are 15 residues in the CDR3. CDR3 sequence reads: CASSQWTGVGAEQYF. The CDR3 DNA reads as TGCGCCAGCAGCCAGTGGACAGGGGTGGGGGCCGAGCAGTACTTC.

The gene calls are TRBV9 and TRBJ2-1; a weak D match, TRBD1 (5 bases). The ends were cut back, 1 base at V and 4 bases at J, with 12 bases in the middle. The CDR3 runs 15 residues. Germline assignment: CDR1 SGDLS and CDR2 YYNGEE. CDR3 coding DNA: TGTGCCAGCAGCGTACAGGGTATGGAATACAATGAGCAGTTCTTC. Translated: CASSVQGMEYNEQFF. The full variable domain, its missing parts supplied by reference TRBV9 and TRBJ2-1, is DSGVTQTPKHLITATGQRVTLRCSPRSGDLSVYWYQQSLDQGLQFLIQYYNGEERAKGNILERFSAQQFPDLHSELNLSSLELGDSALYFCASSVQGMEYNEQFFGPGTRLTVL.

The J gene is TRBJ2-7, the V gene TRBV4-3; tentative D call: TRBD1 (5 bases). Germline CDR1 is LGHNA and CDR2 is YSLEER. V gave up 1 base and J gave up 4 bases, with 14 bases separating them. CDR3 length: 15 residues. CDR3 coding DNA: TGCGCCAGCAGCCAAGGGGCAGGACACCTTTACGAGCAGTACTTC. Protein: CASSQGAGHLYEQYF.

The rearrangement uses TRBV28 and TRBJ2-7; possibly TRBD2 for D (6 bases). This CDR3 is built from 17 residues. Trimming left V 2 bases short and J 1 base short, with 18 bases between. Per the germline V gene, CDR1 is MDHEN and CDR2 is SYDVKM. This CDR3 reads CASSLTRGAGGSYEQYF. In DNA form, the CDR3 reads TGTGCCAGCAGTTTAACTCGGGGAGCGGGCGGATCCTACGAGCAGTACTTC.

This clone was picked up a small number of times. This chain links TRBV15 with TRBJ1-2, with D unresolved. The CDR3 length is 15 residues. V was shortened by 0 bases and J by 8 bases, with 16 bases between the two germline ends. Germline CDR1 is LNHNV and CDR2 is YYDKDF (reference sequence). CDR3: CATSRDPHGSEGYTF. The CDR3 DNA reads TGTGCCACCAGCAGAGATCCCCACGGGTCAGAAGGCTACACCTTC.

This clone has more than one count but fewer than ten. CDR3 region: CASSPGGFRPDTQYF. The CDR3 nucleotides are TGTGCCAGCAGCCCAGGGGGGTTTCGGCCAGATACGCAGTATTTT. The gene calls are TRBV7-2 and TRBJ2-3, with a weak D call TRBD1 (7 bases). Germline V CDR1 and CDR2: SGHTA, FQGNSA. This CDR3 has 15 amino acids. V lost 5 bases to trimming and J lost 4 bases, with 16 bases between them.

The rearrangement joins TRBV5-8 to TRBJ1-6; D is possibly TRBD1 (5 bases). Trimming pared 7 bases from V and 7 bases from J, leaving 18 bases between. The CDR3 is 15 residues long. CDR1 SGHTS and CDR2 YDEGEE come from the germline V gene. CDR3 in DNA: TGTGCCAGCGGCCGTCGGAGGGAGGGGAATTCACCCCTCCACTTT. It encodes CASGRRREGNSPLHF.